A single sample gave rise to the 21 T cell receptor beta chains below, sequenced in a study of regulatory T cells in long-lasting Graves disease. CDR3-region Arm-PCR and iRepertoire HTBI primers produced the TCR beta libraries. TCRdb reprocessed the multiplex PCR reads with MiXCR, giving one entry per CDR3 protein. This sample has fewer than 600,000 distinct CDR3 sequences, with approximately 23% found just once. As for time point: persistent/refractory GD, antithyroid drugs over 5 years with positive TRAb. Generation of the TCR library employed RNA extracted from PBMCs. The source material was peripheral blood mononuclear cells (PBMCs), sampled when the disease was refractory, from a patient treated with antithyroid drugs. These receptors were collected from a female donor with Graves disease.

CDR3 in DNA: TGTGCCAGCAGACGGGGACAGGCGAACACCGGGGAGCTGTTTTTT. This translates into CASRRGQANTGELFF. The chain couples TRBV6-1 to TRBJ2-2; 8 bases are shared with TRBD1. CDR3 length equals 15 residues. Germline assignment: CDR1 MNHNS and CDR2 SASEGT. J lost 0 bases, V lost 6 bases, and 3 bases had no gene match.

This clonotype appeared many times. This chain joins TRBV6-1 and TRBJ2-7, with D unresolved. This CDR3 has 12 residues. V was cut by 5 bases and J by 6 bases, with 11 bases left in between. CDR1 is MNHNS and CDR2 is SASEGT in the germline V gene. This CDR3 reads CASSMYLGEQYF. DNA for the CDR3: TGTGCCAGCAGTATGTATCTGGGCGAGCAGTACTTC.

The sample holds many counts of this clonotype. The chain combines TRBV3-1 with TRBJ1-5; TRBD1 might be the D (5 bases). In germline, CDR1 is LGHDT, CDR2 YNNKEL (reference sequence). V lost 1 base and J lost 5, with 12 bases in between. CDR3 size: 15 residues. Here the CDR3 DNA reads TGTGCCAGCAGCCAAGCCCCGGGACCCTATCAGCCCCAGCATTTT. Protein product: CASSQAPGPYQPQHF.

The sample holds many counts of this clonotype. The V gene is TRBV14, the J gene TRBJ2-5; a weak D match, TRBD2 (6 bases). V was shortened by 2 bases and J by 1 base, with 23 bases between the two germline ends. The V gene's germline CDR1 is SGHDN and CDR2 FVKESK. This CDR3 region has 19 residues. CDR3 amino acids: CASSQNPWTTTGVQETQYF. CDR3 in DNA: TGTGCCAGCAGCCAAAACCCCTGGACTACAACCGGCGTCCAAGAGACCCAGTACTTC.

This clonotype was seen many times. The rearrangement joins TRBV7-9 to TRBJ1-2; 8 positions match TRBD1. The V and J ends lost 2 bases and 6 bases, in that order; junction bases with no gene match: 11. This CDR3 region has 16 residues. CDR1 SEHNR and CDR2 FQNEAQ come from the germline V gene (reference sequence). The CDR3 DNA reads TGTGCCAGCAGCTTATTTAGCGGACAGGGCTGGCATGGCTACACCTTC. Protein: CASSLFSGQGWHGYTF.

This clonotype was recorded once. A much bigger clone sits one base away, suggesting this may be a read error. The J gene is TRBJ1-1, the V gene TRBV9, with D hard to call. Germline V gene data show CDR1 as SGDLS and CDR2 as YYNGEE. The CDR3 length is 15 residues. In nucleotides, the CDR3 is TGTGCCAGCAGCGTCGGAGGAGCGATTGGGAGTGAAGCTCTCTTT. The encoded protein is CASSVGGAIGSEALF.

The chain couples TRBV5-1 to TRBJ2-5; D possibly matches TRBD1 or TRBD2 (5 bases each). The closer fit of TRBJ2-1 to the DNA end suggests the J call may be wrong. Germline CDR1 is SGHRS and CDR2 is YFSETQ. The CDR3 totals 14 residues. The CDR3 bases are TGCGCCAGCAGCTCTGGGACCCGTTACAATGAGCAGTTCTTC. Translating it yields CASSSGTRYNEQFF.

V usage is TRBV4-1 and J usage is TRBJ2-3; 13 bases agree with TRBD2. There are 17 residues in the CDR3. Germline CDR1 and CDR2: MGHRA and YSYEKL. The J segment lost 3 bases and the V segment lost 6 bases, leaving 9 bases of the junction unmatched. The chain's CDR3 is CASRPVGGLAGTDTQYF. CDR3 DNA sequence: TGCGCCAGCAGGCCAGTCGGGGGACTAGCGGGGACAGATACGCAGTATTTT.

V usage is TRBV6-1 and J usage is TRBJ2-7, with 7 bases fitting TRBD2. The germline gives CDR1 MNHNS, CDR2 SASEGT. With 11 bases clipped from V and 4 bases from J, the junction kept 5 bases outside the gene matches. This CDR3 has 11 amino acids. The CDR3 spells CAGGEGYEQYF. CDR3 DNA: TGTGCCGGGGGGGAGGGTTACGAGCAGTACTTC.

The V gene is TRBV5-1, the J gene TRBJ2-7; 8 positions agree with TRBD2. CDR1 and CDR2 from the germline V gene are SGHRS and YFSETQ. V trimming: 0 bases; J trimming: 2 bases; junction bases outside the gene matches: 4. This CDR3 contains 15 residues. CDR3 nucleotides: TGCGCCAGCAGCTTGGCGGGTAGCGGGGCCTACGAGCAGTACTTC. Its translation: CASSLAGSGAYEQYF.

The rearrangement uses TRBV20-1 and TRBJ2-2, with TRBD1 as a possible D gene (5 bases). The CDR3 runs 12 residues. Per germline, CDR1 DFQATT and CDR2 SNEGSKA (reference sequence). Trimming cost V 5 bases and J 4 bases, with 8 bases left between them. CDR3 in amino acids: CSAPTVTGELFF. CDR3 in DNA: TGCAGTGCTCCGACAGTCACCGGGGAGCTGTTTTTT.

The genes are TRBV19 and TRBJ1-5; possible D gene TRBD1, 6 bases. CDR1 and CDR2 (germline): LNHDA, SQIVND (reference sequence). The CDR3 is made up of 17 amino acids. V gave up 6 bases and J gave up 2 bases, with 20 bases separating them. CDR3 amino acids: CASSRGRGAKRNQPQHF. As DNA, the CDR3 is TGTGCCAGTAGCCGCGGGCGGGGGGCGAAGCGCAATCAGCCCCAGCATTTT. Filled out from reference TRBV19 and TRBJ1-5, the complete variable domain reads DGGITQSPKYLFRKEGQNVTLSCEQNLNHDAMYWYRQDPGQGLRLIYYSQIVNDFQKGDIAEGYSVSREKKESFPLTVTSAQKNPTAFYLCASSRGRGAKRNQPQHFGDGTRLSIL.

This clonotype was counted many times. The J gene is TRBJ2-7, the V gene TRBV7-3, with D possibly being TRBD2 (5 bases). V was cut by 1 base and J by 5 bases, with 15 bases left in between. The CDR3 is made up of 15 amino acids. CDR1 SGHTA and CDR2 FQGTGA come from the germline V gene. The CDR3 DNA follows: TGTGCCAGCAGCTTAATAGCGACCGCCGACCACGAGCAGTACTTC. Its translation is CASSLIATADHEQYF.

This clonotype was detected many times. The CDR3, as DNA: TGTGCCAGCACTAAAGGGACTAGCGGGTCCTACGAGCAGTACTTC. Its translation is CASTKGTSGSYEQYF. The V and J genes are TRBV2 and TRBJ2-7, with 12 bases identical to TRBD2. Germline V gene lookup returns CDR1 SNHLY and CDR2 FYNNEI. The CDR3 runs 15 residues. Germline trimming cut 7 bases from V and 1 base from J; bases unmatched to any gene: 5.

The sample holds many counts of this clonotype. V is TRBV28 and J is TRBJ1-5; the match to TRBD1 covers 7 bases. V shed 6 bases and J 1 base; nucleotides not matched to a gene: 9. CDR3 length: 16 amino acids. Per germline, CDR1 MDHEN and CDR2 SYDVKM. The CDR3 nucleotides are TGTGCCAGCAGGACCAGAACACAGGGGAGCAATCAGCCCCAGCATTTT. It codes for CASRTRTQGSNQPQHF.

The chain recombines TRBV7-9 with TRBJ2-6; D gene ambiguous. Germline CDR1 is SEHNR and CDR2 is FQNEAQ (reference sequence). This CDR3 contains 16 residues. V was trimmed by 5 bases and J by 0 bases, leaving 11 bases between them. The CDR3 reads CASSPPSFSGANVLTF. For the CDR3, the DNA is TGTGCCAGCAGCCCGCCCTCCTTCTCTGGGGCCAACGTCCTGACTTTC.

This clonotype was seen only a few times. The chain couples TRBV3-1 to TRBJ2-7; TRBD1 matches at 8 bases. Germline V CDR1 and CDR2: LGHDT, YNNKEL (reference sequence). The trim removed 2 bases at V and 4 bases at J, leaving 4 bases unmatched. The CDR3 sequence is 14 residues long. The chain's CDR3 is CASSQFDRGYEQYF. The CDR3 DNA reads as TGTGCCAGCAGCCAATTCGACAGGGGTTACGAGCAGTACTTC.

CDR3 DNA: TGTGCCAGCAGTTCCGTTCAGAAAGAGACCCAGTACTTC. It translates to CASSSVQKETQYF. The V and J genes are TRBV6-4 and TRBJ2-5, with unresolved D. CDR3 length: 13 residues. Germline CDR1 reads MRHNA; CDR2 reads SNTAGT. V was pared by 5 bases and J by 3 bases, with 10 bases between.

Remarks on this clonotype: A much larger clone lies one base from this, so it may be a read error. V and J are TRBV28 and TRBJ1-4; TRBD1 matches at 7 bases. V gave up 7 bases and J gave up 7 bases; unmatched junction bases: 6. The CDR3 length is 13 residues. CDR1 and CDR2 from the germline V gene are MDHEN and SYDVKM. The CDR3 sequence is CASNQGVGEKLFF. CDR3 in DNA: TGTGCCAGCAACCAGGGGGTCGGTGAAAAACTGTTTTTT.

This clonotype appeared many times. The CDR3 region has the DNA TGTGCCAGCAGGCAGGGGGCGGAAAGGCCACCCCTCCACTTT. This gives the protein CASRQGAERPPLHF. This chain links TRBV6-1 with TRBJ1-6; 8 bases fit TRBD1. This CDR3 region has 14 residues. Germline CDR1 reads MNHNS; CDR2 reads SASEGT. The trim removed 6 bases at V and 11 bases at J, leaving 9 bases unmatched.

There are many counts of this clonotype. The chain employs TRBV12-3 or TRBV12-4 and TRBJ2-7; D might be TRBD1 (5 bases). This CDR3 is 12 amino acids long. Trimming removed 4 bases at V and 6 bases at J, with 10 bases between. As DNA, the CDR3 is TGTGCCAGCAGTTCTCGACAGTCCGAGCAGTACTTC. Protein sequence: CASSSRQSEQYF.